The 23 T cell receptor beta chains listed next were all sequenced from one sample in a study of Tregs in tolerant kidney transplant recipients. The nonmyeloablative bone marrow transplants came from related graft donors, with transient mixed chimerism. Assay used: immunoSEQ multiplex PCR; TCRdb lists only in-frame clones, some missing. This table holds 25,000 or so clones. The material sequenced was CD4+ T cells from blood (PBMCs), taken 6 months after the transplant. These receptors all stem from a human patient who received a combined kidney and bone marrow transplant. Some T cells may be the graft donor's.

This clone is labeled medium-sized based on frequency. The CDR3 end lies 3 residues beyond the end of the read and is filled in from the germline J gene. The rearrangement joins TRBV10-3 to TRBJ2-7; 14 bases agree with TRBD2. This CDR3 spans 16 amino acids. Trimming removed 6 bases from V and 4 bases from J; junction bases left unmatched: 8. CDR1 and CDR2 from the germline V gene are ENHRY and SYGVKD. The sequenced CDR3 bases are TGTGCCATCAGCGGACTAGCGGGAGGAAAAATTTACGAG. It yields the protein CAISGLAGGKIYE. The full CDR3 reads CAISGLAGGKIYEQYF.

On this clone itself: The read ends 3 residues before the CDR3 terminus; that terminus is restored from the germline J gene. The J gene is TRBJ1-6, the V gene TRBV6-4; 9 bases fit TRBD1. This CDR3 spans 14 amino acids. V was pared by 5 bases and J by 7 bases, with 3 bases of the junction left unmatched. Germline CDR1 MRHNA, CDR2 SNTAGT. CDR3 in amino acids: CASSPGTGNSPLHF. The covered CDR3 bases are TGTGCCAGCAGTCCGGGGACAGGGAATTCACCC.

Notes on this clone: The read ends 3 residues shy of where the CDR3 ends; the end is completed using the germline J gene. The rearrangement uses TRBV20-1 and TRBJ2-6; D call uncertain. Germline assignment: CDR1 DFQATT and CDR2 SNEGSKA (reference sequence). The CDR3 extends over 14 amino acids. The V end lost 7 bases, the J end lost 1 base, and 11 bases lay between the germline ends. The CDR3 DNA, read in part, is TGCAGTGTCCCGTCCTCTTCTGGGGCCAACGTC. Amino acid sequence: CSVPSSSGANV. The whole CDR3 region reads CSVPSSSGANVLTF.

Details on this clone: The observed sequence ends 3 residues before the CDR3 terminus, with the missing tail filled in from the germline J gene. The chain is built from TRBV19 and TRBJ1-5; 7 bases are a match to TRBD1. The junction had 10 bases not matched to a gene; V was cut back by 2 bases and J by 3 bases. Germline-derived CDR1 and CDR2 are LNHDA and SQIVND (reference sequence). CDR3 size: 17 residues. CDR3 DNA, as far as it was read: TGTGCCAGTAGTATAACCCGCAGGGGGGTGTACAATCAGCCC. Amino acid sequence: CASSITRRGVYNQP. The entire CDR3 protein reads CASSITRRGVYNQPQHF. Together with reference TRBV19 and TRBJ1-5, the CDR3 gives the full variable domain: DGGITQSPKYLFRKEGQNVTLSCEQNLNHDAMYWYRQDPGQGLRLIYYSQIVNDFQKGDIAEGYSVSREKKESFPLTVTSAQKNPTAFYLCASSITRRGVYNQPQHFGDGTRLSIL.

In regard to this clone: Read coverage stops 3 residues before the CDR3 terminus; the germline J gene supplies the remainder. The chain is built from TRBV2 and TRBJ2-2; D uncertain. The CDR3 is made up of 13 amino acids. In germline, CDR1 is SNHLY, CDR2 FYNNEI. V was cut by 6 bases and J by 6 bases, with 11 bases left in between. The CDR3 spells CASRQTQAGELFF. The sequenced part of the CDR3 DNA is TGTGCCAGCAGACAAACCCAGGCCGGGGAG.

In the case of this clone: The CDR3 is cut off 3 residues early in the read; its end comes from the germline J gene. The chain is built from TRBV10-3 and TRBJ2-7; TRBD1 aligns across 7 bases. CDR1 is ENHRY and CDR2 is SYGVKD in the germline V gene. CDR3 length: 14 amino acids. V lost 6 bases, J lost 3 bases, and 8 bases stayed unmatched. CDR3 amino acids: CAIRHPGQHYEQYF. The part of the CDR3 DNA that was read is TGTGCCATCAGGCACCCGGGACAGCACTACGAG.

The part of the CDR3 DNA that was read is TGCGCCAGCAGCACGATAGGGACACGCAGCTCCTACAATGAG. This gives the protein CASSTIGTRSSYNE. The CDR3 as a whole reads CASSTIGTRSSYNEQFF. The V call is TRBV5-1, the J call TRBJ2-1, with D perhaps matching TRBD1 (6 bases). The CDR3 end is not reached by the read, which stops 3 residues before it; the germline J gene fills it in. V was clipped by 4 bases and J by 0 bases, with 17 bases between them. The V gene's germline CDR1 is SGHRS and CDR2 YFSETQ. This CDR3 region has 17 residues. Looking up the rest from reference TRBV5-1 and TRBJ2-1 gives the full variable domain: KAGVTQTPRYLIKTRGQQVTLSCSPISGHRSVSWYQQTPGQGLQFLFEYFSETQRNKGNFPGRFSGRQFSNSRSEMNVSTLELGDSALYLCASSTIGTRSSYNEQFFGPGTRLTVL.

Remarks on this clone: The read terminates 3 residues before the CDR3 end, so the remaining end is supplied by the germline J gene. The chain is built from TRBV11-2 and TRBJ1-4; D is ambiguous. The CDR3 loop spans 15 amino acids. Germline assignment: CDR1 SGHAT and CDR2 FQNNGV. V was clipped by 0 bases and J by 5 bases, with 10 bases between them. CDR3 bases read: TGTGCCAGCAGCTTAGAGAGGGCAGTCAATGAAAAA. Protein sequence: CASSLERAVNEK. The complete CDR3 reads CASSLERAVNEKLFF.

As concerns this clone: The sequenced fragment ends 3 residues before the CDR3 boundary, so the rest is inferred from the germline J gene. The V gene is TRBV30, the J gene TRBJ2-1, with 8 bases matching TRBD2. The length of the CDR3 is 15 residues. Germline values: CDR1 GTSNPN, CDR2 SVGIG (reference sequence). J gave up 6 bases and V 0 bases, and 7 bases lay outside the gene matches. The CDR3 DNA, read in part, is TGTGCCTGGAGTGTACGAGCGGGAGTCGGCAATGAG. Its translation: CAWSVRAGVGNE. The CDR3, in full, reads CAWSVRAGVGNEQFF.

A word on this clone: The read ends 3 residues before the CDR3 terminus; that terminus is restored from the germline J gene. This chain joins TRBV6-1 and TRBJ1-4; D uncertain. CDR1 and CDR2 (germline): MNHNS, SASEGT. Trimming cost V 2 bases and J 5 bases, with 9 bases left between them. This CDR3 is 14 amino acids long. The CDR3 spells CASSEWRLNEKLFF. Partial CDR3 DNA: TGTGCCAGCAGTGAATGGCGGCTCAATGAAAAA.

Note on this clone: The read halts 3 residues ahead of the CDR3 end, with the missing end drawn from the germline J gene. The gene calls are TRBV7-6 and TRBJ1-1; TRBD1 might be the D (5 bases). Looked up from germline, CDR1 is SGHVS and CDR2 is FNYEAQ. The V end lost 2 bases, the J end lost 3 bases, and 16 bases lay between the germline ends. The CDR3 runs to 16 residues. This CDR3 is CASSLKRTGGDTEAFF. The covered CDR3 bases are TGTGCCAGCAGCTTAAAACGGACCGGAGGGGACACTGAA.

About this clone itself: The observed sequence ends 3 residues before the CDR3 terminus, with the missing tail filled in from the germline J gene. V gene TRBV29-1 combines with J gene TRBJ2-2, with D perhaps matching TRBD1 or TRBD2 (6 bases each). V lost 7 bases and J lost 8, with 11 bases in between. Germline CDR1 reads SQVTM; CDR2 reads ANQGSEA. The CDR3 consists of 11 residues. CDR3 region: CSARRGGELFF. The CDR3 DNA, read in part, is TGCAGCGCCAGGAGGGGGGGGGAG.

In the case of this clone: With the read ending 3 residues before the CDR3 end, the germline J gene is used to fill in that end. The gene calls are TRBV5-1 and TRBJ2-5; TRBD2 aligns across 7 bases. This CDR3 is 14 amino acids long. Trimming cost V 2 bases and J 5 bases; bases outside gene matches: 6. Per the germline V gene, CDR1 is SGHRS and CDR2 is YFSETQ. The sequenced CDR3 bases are TGCGCCAGCAGCTTTAGCGGGTCGGGGGAGACC. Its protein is CASSFSGSGET. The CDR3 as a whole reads CASSFSGSGETQYF. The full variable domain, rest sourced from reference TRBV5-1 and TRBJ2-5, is KAGVTQTPRYLIKTRGQQVTLSCSPISGHRSVSWYQQTPGQGLQFLFEYFSETQRNKGNFPGRFSGRQFSNSRSEMNVSTLELGDSALYLCASSFSGSGETQYFGPGTRLLVL.

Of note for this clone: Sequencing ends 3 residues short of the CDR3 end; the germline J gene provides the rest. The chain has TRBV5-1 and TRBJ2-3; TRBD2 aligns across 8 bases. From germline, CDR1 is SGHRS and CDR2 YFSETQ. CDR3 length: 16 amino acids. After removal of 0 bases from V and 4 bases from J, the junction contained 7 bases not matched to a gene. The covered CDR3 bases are TGCGCCAGCAGCTTGGATGTCGGGGGGGCAGCAGATACG. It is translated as CASSLDVGGAADT. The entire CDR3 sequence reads CASSLDVGGAADTQYF. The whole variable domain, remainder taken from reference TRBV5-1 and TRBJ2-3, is KAGVTQTPRYLIKTRGQQVTLSCSPISGHRSVSWYQQTPGQGLQFLFEYFSETQRNKGNFPGRFSGRQFSNSRSEMNVSTLELGDSALYLCASSLDVGGAADTQYFGPGTRLTVL.

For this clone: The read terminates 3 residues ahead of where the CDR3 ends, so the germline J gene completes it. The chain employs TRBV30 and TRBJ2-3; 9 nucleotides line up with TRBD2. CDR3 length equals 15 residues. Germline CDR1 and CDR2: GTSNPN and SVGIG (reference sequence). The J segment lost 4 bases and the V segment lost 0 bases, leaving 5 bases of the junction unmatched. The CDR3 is CAWSVPAGGSDTQYF. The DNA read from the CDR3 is TGTGCCTGGAGTGTACCAGCGGGAGGTTCAGATACG. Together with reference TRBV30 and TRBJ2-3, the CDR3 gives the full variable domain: SQTIHQWPATLVQPVGSPLSLECTVEGTSNPNLYWYRQAAGRGLQLLFYSVGIGQISSEVPQNLSASRPQDRQFILSSKKLLLSDSGFYLCAWSVPAGGSDTQYFGPGTRLTVL.

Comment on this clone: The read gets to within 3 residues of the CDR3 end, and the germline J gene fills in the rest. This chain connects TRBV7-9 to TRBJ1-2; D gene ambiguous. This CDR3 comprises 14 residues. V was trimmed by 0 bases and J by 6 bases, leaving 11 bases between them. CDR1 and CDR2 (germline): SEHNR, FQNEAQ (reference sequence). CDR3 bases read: TGTGCCAGCAGCTTAGCTGGGCGGGCCCATGGC. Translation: CASSLAGRAHG. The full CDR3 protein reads CASSLAGRAHGYTF.

CDR3 residues: CASSEGWHNRGDTQYF. CDR3 bases read: TGTGCCAGCAGTGAAGGCTGGCATAACCGGGGGGATACG. The rearrangement links TRBV2 to TRBJ2-3; D is perhaps TRBD2 (6 bases). The read ends 3 residues shy of where the CDR3 ends; the end is completed using the germline J gene. Germline V gives CDR1 SNHLY, CDR2 FYNNEI. V was shortened by 1 base and J by 6 bases, with 17 bases between the two germline ends. The CDR3 loop spans 16 amino acids.

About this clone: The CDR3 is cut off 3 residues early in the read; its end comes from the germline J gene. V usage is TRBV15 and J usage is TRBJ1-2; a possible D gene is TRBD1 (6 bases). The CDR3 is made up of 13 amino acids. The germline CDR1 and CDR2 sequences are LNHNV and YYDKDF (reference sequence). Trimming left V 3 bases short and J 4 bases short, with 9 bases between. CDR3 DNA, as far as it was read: TGTGCCACCAGCAGTGGGGGCGCCTATGGC. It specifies CATSSGGAYG. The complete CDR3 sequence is CATSSGGAYGYTF.

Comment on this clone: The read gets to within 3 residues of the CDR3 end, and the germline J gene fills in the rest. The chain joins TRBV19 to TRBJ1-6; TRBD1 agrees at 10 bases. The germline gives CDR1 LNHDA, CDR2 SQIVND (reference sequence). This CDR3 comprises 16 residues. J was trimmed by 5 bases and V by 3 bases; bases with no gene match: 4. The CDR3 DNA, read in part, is TGTGCCAGTAGTATGAGACAGGGGGCGAATAATTCACCC. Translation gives CASSMRQGANNSP. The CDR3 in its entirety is CASSMRQGANNSPLHF.

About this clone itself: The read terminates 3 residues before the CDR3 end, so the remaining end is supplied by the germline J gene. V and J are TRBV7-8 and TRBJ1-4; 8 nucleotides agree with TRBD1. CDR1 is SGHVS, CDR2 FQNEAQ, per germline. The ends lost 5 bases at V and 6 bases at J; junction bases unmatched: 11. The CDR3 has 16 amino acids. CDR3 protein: CASSPEAGGWDEKLFF. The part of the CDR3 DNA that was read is TGTGCCAGCAGCCCCGAGGCAGGGGGCTGGGATGAAAAA.

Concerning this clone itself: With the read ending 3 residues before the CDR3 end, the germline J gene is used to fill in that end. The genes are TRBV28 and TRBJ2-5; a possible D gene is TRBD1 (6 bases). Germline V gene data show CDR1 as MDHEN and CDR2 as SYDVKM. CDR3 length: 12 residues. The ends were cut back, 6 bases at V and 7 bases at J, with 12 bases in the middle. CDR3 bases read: TGTGCCAGCAGAAGACAGGTTGGGACC. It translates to CASRRQVGT. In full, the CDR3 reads CASRRQVGTQYF.

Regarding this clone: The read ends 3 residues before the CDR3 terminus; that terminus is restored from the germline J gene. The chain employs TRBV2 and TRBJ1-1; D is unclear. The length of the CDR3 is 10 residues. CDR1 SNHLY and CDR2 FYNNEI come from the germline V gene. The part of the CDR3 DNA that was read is TGTGCCAGCATATTAGCGGCG. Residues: CASILAA. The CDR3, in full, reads CASILAAAFF.

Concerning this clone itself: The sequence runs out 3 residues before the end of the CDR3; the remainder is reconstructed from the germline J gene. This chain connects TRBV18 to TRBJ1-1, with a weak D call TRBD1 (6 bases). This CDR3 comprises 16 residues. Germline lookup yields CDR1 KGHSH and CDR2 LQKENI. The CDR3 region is CASSPRVAGGASEAFF. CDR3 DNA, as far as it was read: TGTGCCAGCTCGCCTCGGGTTGCGGGGGGGGCCTCCGAG.